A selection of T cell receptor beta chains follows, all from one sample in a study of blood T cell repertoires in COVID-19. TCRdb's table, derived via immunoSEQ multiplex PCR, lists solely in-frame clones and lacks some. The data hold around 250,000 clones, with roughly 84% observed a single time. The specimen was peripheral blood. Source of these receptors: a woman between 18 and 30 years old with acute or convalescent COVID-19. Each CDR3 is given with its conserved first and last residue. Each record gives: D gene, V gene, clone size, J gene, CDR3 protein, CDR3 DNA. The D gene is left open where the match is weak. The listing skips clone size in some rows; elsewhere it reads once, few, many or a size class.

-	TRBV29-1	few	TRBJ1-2	CSGYRESPYGYTF	TGCAGCGGCTACAGGGAAAGCCCCTATGGCTACACCTTC
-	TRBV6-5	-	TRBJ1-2	CASSQGYGYTF	TGTGCCAGCAGTCAGGGCTATGGCTACACCTTC
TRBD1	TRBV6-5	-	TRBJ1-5	CASNPTGLINQPQHF	TGTGCCAGCAACCCGACAGGGTTAATCAATCAGCCCCAGCATTTT
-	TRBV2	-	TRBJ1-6	CASRGAGAVNSPLHF	TGTGCCAGCAGGGGGGCAGGGGCCGTGAATTCACCCCTCCACTTT
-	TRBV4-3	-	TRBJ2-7	CASSQDLGLGSYEQYF	TGCGCCAGCAGCCAAGATCTGGGACTTGGCTCCTACGAGCAGTACTTC
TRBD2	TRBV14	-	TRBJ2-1	CASSQAAGGYNEQFF	TGTGCCAGCAGCCAAGCCGCGGGGGGGTACAATGAGCAGTTCTTC
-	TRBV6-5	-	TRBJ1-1	CALRGMNTEAFF	TGTGCGCTGAGGGGGATGAACACTGAAGCTTTCTTT
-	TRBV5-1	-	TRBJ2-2	CASSLAKGRGAGELFF	TGCGCCAGCAGCTTGGCCAAGGGCAGGGGGGCCGGGGAGCTGTTTTTT
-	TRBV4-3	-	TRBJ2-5	CASSQDPSGLETQYF	TGCGCCAGCAGCCAAGATCCCAGCGGGCTGGAGACCCAGTACTTC
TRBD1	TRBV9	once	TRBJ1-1	CASSAGGSANTEAFF	TGTGCCAGCAGCGCAGGGGGGAGCGCGAACACTGAAGCTTTCTTT
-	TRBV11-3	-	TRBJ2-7	CASSPAGAYEQYF	TGTGCCAGCAGCCCCGCAGGGGCCTACGAGCAGTACTTC
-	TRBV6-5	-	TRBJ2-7	CASNAGEQYF	TGTGCCAGCAACGCGGGGGAGCAGTACTTC
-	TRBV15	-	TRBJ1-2	CATSRDLLPRGAYYGYTF	TGTGCCACCAGCCGTGATCTGTTACCTCGGGGGGCCTACTATGGCTACACCTTC
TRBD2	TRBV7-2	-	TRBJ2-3	CASSLVGTSGSDTQYF	TGTGCCAGCAGCTTAGTAGGCACTAGCGGGAGCGATACGCAGTATTTT
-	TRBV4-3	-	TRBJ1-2	CASSQESGGHSPNYGYTF	TGCGCCAGCAGCCAAGAATCGGGGGGCCACTCGCCCAACTATGGCTACACCTTC
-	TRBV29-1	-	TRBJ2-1	CSVRYAGFVNEQFF	TGCAGCGTCCGGTATGCAGGATTTGTAAATGAGCAGTTCTTC
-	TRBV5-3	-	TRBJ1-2	CARIVGGGRPIGYTF	TGTGCCAGAATCGTGGGGGGAGGCAGGCCCATTGGCTACACCTTC
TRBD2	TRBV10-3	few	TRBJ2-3	CAISGGLAGVLSTDTQYF	TGTGCCATCAGTGGGGGACTAGCGGGAGTCCTCAGCACAGATACGCAGTATTTT
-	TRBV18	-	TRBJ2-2	CASSQGRTGELFF	TGTGCCAGCTCACAGGGGCGGACCGGGGAGCTGTTTTTT
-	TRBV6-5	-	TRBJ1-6	CASSYSNTETSPLHF	TGTGCCAGCAGTTACTCGAATACAGAAACTTCACCCCTCCACTTT
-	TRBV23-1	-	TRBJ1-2	CASSPKHRDKVGPLGYTF	TGCGCCAGCAGTCCAAAACACCGGGACAAGGTAGGGCCTTTGGGCTACACCTTC
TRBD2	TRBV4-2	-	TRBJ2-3	CASSQAAGAPTDTQYF	TGTGCCAGCAGCCAAGCTGCGGGAGCCCCCACAGATACGCAGTATTTT
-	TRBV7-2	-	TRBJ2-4	CASRESGQLGNIQYF	TGTGCCAGCAGAGAAAGCGGTCAGTTGGGTAACATTCAGTACTTC
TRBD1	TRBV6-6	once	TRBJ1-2	CASRTGGSNYGYTF	TGTGCCAGCAGGACAGGGGGCTCTAACTATGGCTACACCTTC
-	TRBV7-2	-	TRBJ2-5	CASSLIGASAYQETQYF	TGTGCCAGCAGCTTAATTGGGGCTAGCGCGTACCAAGAGACCCAGTACTTC